The rows below give T cell receptor beta chains drawn from one sample of a study of blood T cell repertoires in COVID-19. Sequenced by immunoSEQ multiplex PCR; TCRdb stores in-frame clones only, minus some. This sample yields 75,000 to 90,000 clones, of which over 80% are seen a single time; around 10% belongs to the top ten. The sequenced sample consisted of peripheral blood. These receptors came from a man at least 80 years old with acute or convalescent COVID-19. The CDR3 runs from the conserved cysteine through the conserved F or W. A D gene is named only where the DNA matches it firmly. Clone size appears in some rows only: once, few, many, or a class for an expanded clone.

V	size	D	J	CDR3	DNA
TRBV29-1	-	-	TRBJ1-2	CSVGDSGEAYGYTF	TGCAGCGTTGGGGACTCGGGGGAGGCCTATGGCTACACCTTC
TRBV5-5	-	TRBD1	TRBJ2-1	CASSQDGTGFLNEQFF	TGTGCCAGCAGCCAAGACGGGACAGGGTTCCTCAATGAGCAGTTCTTC
TRBV6-5	-	TRBD2	TRBJ2-5	CASSYEGLAGQETQYF	TGTGCCAGCAGTTACGAAGGGCTAGCGGGTCAAGAGACCCAGTACTTC
TRBV2	-	-	TRBJ1-6	CASSATGDYNSPLHF	TGTGCCAGCAGCGCGACGGGTGACTATAATTCACCCCTCCACTTT
TRBV7-3	once	-	TRBJ1-1	CASRSQGNTEAFF	TGTGCCAGCAGGTCACAGGGGAACACTGAAGCTTTCTTT
TRBV25-1	-	TRBD2	TRBJ2-3	CASSEAGGPTDTQYF	TGTGCCAGCAGTGAGGCGGGAGGGCCTACAGATACGCAGTATTTT
TRBV29-1	-	TRBD2	TRBJ2-1	CSVVRLAGGSMAYNEQFF	TGCAGCGTTGTCCGACTAGCGGGAGGGTCGATGGCTTACAATGAGCAGTTCTTC
TRBV7-2	once	TRBD2	TRBJ2-7	CASSSGLADLYEQYF	TGTGCCAGCAGCTCGGGACTAGCGGATCTCTACGAGCAGTACTTC
TRBV7-2	-	-	TRBJ2-1	CASSLGGPPQYNEQFF	TGTGCCAGCAGCTTAGGGGGGCCTCCTCAATACAATGAGCAGTTCTTC
TRBV5-1	-	-	TRBJ2-5	CASSSGTYQETQYF	TGCGCCAGCAGCTCCGGGACTTACCAAGAGACCCAGTACTTC
TRBV5-1	once	-	TRBJ2-6	CASSPNSGANVLTF	TGCGCCAGCAGCCCCAACTCTGGGGCCAACGTCCTGACTTTC
TRBV29-1	-	-	TRBJ2-7	CSVKGRQGGREQYF	TGCAGCGTCAAAGGGCGGCAGGGAGGAAGGGAGCAGTACTTC
TRBV5-4	-	-	TRBJ1-2	CASSPLKGSANYGYTF	TGTGCCAGCAGCCCCCTTAAGGGGTCAGCCAACTATGGCTACACCTTC
TRBV3-1/TRBV3-2	-	-	TRBJ2-3	CASSLSGRTDTQYF	TGTGCCAGCAGCCTGAGCGGACGCACAGATACGCAGTATTTT
TRBV5-8	-	-	TRBJ2-1	CASSLVPQSSYNEQFF	TGTGCCAGCAGCTTAGTCCCACAGAGCTCCTACAATGAGCAGTTCTTC
TRBV19	-	-	TRBJ2-4	CASSTRDTSLAKNIQYF	TGTGCCAGTAGTACCCGCGACACATCCCTAGCCAAAAACATTCAGTACTTC
TRBV19	-	-	TRBJ1-4	CASSIGQNEKLFF	TGTGCCAGTAGTATTGGGCAGAATGAAAAACTGTTTTTT
TRBV24-1	-	-	TRBJ2-5	CATSELGQQETQYF	TGTGCCACCAGTGAGCTTGGACAACAAGAGACCCAGTACTTC
TRBV6-4	-	TRBD1	TRBJ1-2	CASSVDRGYGYTF	TGTGCCAGCAGTGTGGACAGGGGGTATGGCTACACCTTC
TRBV18	-	TRBD1	TRBJ2-7	CASSTQTGLASQYF	TGTGCCAGCTCCACCCAGACAGGGCTCGCCTCGCAGTACTTC
TRBV11-3	-	-	TRBJ2-3	CASSITAGADTQYF	TGTGCCAGCAGCATAACGGCCGGGGCAGATACGCAGTATTTT
TRBV27	-	-	TRBJ1-6	CASRAGYSENSPLHF	TGTGCCAGCAGGGCGGGATACAGTGAAAATTCACCCCTCCACTTT
TRBV7-9	-	-	TRBJ1-6	CASSGQGNSPLHF	TGTGCCAGCTCAGGGCAGGGTAATTCACCCCTCCACTTT
TRBV4-3	-	-	TRBJ1-5	CASSQDGRREQPQHF	TGCGCCAGCAGCCAAGACGGCAGGCGGGAACAGCCCCAGCATTTT
TRBV30	-	-	TRBJ1-5	CAWSGTGGQPQHF	TGTGCCTGGAGCGGGACTGGGGGTCAGCCCCAGCATTTT
TRBV5-6	-	-	TRBJ1-2	CASSLVAGLPYGYTF	TGTGCCAGCAGCTTGGTGGCAGGGCTACCCTATGGCTACACCTTC
TRBV18	-	TRBD2	TRBJ2-2	CASSLTSGSPTNTGELFF	TGTGCCAGCTCACTTACTAGCGGGAGCCCTACGAACACCGGGGAGCTGTTTTTT
TRBV27	-	-	TRBJ2-3	CASRGTDTQYF	TGTGCCAGCCGGGGGACAGATACGCAGTATTTT
TRBV5-1	-	-	TRBJ1-5	CASSLGAGNGQPQHF	TGCGCCAGCAGTTTGGGCGCAGGGAACGGTCAGCCCCAGCATTTT